This T cell receptor beta chain was sequenced for a study of T cells in Graves' hyperthyroidism and ophthalmopathy. Study-level findings and limits: Blood shared most expanded thyroid clonotypes above 0.001.

This clonotype was counted at least ten times. What it recognizes is unknown. Germline-derived CDR1 and CDR2 are MNHEY and SVGAGI. Trimming stripped 4 bases from V and 4 bases from J, with 11 bases between. The CDR3 loop spans 14 amino acids. What was amplified from RNA transcripts were TCR beta CDR3 regions. TCR CDR3 regions were first amplified by RT-PCR with HTBI primers. TCRdb processed the multiplex PCR reads anew with MiXCR; each CDR3 protein has one entry. Of almost 250,000 distinct CDR3 sequences in the sample, approximately 23% were seen once. Sample: blood. The clonotype comes from a middle-aged woman with Graves' ophthalmopathy. This chain links TRBV6-5 with TRBJ1-3; TRBD1 might be the D (5 bases). The CDR3 sequence: CASSSGTPGNTIYF. Written as DNA, the CDR3 is TGTGCCAGCAGTTCTGGGACGCCCGGAAACACCATATATTTT.